Each of the 16 T cell receptor beta chains below was sequenced from the same sample in a study of cytomegalovirus exposure and HLA in healthy donors. The PCR made use of 60 Vbeta and 13 Jbeta primers. Libraries were prepared by immunoSEQ multiplex PCR; TCRdb keeps only in-frame clonotypes and omits some of them. This sample carries 60,000 to 90,000 clones, 55% to 80% of them seen once, and the ten largest clones take roughly 7.2%. What was sequenced was PBMCs. These receptors were obtained from a man aged 40-49 years in good health and CMV-seropositive.

This rearrangement joins TRBV27 to TRBJ2-3; TRBD2 matches at 10 bases. Per germline, CDR1 MNHEY and CDR2 SMNVEV (reference sequence). V gave up 5 bases and J gave up 5 bases; unmatched junction bases: 7. The CDR3 has 15 residues. CDR3 residues: CASSGRVAGGDTQYF. For the CDR3, the DNA is TGTGCCAGCAGTGGAAGGGTAGCGGGAGGAGATACGCAGTATTTT.

CDR3 nucleotides: TGTGCCACCGGGTCCCTGGAGGGGAATGAGCAGTTCTTC. It translates to CATGSLEGNEQFF. The chain recombines TRBV9 with TRBJ2-1; D perhaps matches TRBD2 (6 bases). V was shortened by 9 bases and J by 7 bases, with 17 bases between the two germline ends. In germline, CDR1 is SGDLS, CDR2 YYNGEE. CDR3 size: 13 residues.

Relative to its sample, this clone is large. The chain combines TRBV14 with TRBJ1-2; D is perhaps TRBD1 (6 bases). Trimming took 0 bases from V and 5 from J, leaving 19 bases between them. Germline CDR1 is SGHDN and CDR2 is FVKESK. The CDR3 consists of 17 residues. The DNA of the CDR3 is TGTGCCAGCAGCCAAGATTTCTGGGGGGGGCGTCTTTATGGCTACACCTTC. This translates into CASSQDFWGGRLYGYTF.

The rearrangement uses TRBV2 and TRBJ2-1; TRBD2 matches 9 bases. The trim removed 4 bases at V and 6 bases at J, leaving 4 bases unmatched. Germline V CDR1 and CDR2: SNHLY, FYNNEI. The CDR3 sequence is 14 residues long. The CDR3 DNA reads as TGTGCCAGCAGTGGGGTTAGCGGGAGCAATGAGCAGTTCTTC. It encodes CASSGVSGSNEQFF.

The rearrangement joins TRBV5-4 to TRBJ2-4, with TRBD1 identical over 9 bases. This CDR3 is built from 15 residues. V shed 2 bases and J 7 bases; nucleotides not matched to a gene: 7. Germline V CDR1 and CDR2: SGHNT, YYREEE (reference sequence). The CDR3 region has the DNA TGTGCCAGCAGCTTTGCCGGGACAGGGAGGAACATTCAGTACTTC. Translating gives CASSFAGTGRNIQYF.

This chain uses TRBV9 with TRBJ1-3, with TRBD1 as a possible D gene (6 bases). V was shortened by 0 bases and J by 0 bases, with 16 bases between the two germline ends. The CDR3 runs 18 residues. Germline V CDR1 and CDR2: SGDLS, YYNGEE. The CDR3 sequence: CASSVGVGTRSSGNTIYF. The CDR3 DNA follows: TGTGCCAGCAGCGTAGGGGTGGGGACACGGAGCTCTGGAAACACCATATATTTT.

This clone occurred a few times. The chain links TRBV6-5 to TRBJ2-7, with a possible D match to TRBD2 (6 bases). The germline V gene has CDR1 MNHEY and CDR2 SVGAGI. The ends were cut back, 6 bases at V and 8 bases at J, with 20 bases in the middle. The CDR3 contains 14 residues. CDR3 in amino acids: CASRVGAPTSQQYF. The CDR3 DNA is TGTGCCAGCAGGGTCGGCGCCCCTACTAGCCAGCAGTACTTC.

V usage is TRBV5-1 and J usage is TRBJ1-5; D not resolved. Germline-derived CDR1 and CDR2 are SGHRS and YFSETQ. The CDR3 is 14 residues long. V shed 0 bases and J shed 2 bases, with 6 bases lying between them. CDR3 sequence: CASSLGAGNQPQHF. In DNA, the CDR3 is TGCGCCAGCAGCTTGGGTGCGGGCAATCAGCCCCAGCATTTT.

The V and J genes are TRBV5-1 and TRBJ2-1; TRBD1 matches 7 bases. The CDR3 extends over 16 amino acids. With V trimmed by 0 bases and J by 5 bases, 8 bases remained unmatched. CDR1 and CDR2 from the germline V gene are SGHRS and YFSETQ. In DNA, the CDR3 is TGCGCCAGCAGCTTGGGCCGACAGGGCACTGACAATGAGCAGTTCTTC. Translation: CASSLGRQGTDNEQFF. The variable domain in full, completed from reference TRBV5-1 and TRBJ2-1, reads KAGVTQTPRYLIKTRGQQVTLSCSPISGHRSVSWYQQTPGQGLQFLFEYFSETQRNKGNFPGRFSGRQFSNSRSEMNVSTLELGDSALYLCASSLGRQGTDNEQFFGPGTRLTVL.

This chain uses TRBV27 with TRBJ2-7; 8 nucleotides align to TRBD1. Trimming cost V 8 bases and J 0 bases; bases outside gene matches: 6. CDR1 is MNHEY, CDR2 SMNVEV, per germline (reference sequence). The CDR3 is made up of 14 amino acids. CDR3 residues: CASAGTGASYEQYF. DNA for the CDR3: TGTGCCAGCGCCGGGACAGGAGCCTCCTACGAGCAGTACTTC.

The V and J genes are TRBV6-1 and TRBJ1-5; a possible D gene is TRBD1 (6 bases). V was trimmed by 2 bases and J by 7 bases, leaving 21 bases between them. Germline V gene lookup returns CDR1 MNHNS and CDR2 SASEGT. The CDR3 spans 17 residues. In DNA, the CDR3 is TGTGCCAGCAGTGAAATCCGCGCAGGGGTGAGCGGACAGCCCCAGCATTTT. Translated, it gives CASSEIRAGVSGQPQHF.

This chain connects TRBV6-5 to TRBJ2-7, with TRBD2 matching 7 bases. V dropped 4 bases and J dropped 7; count of bases not matched to a gene: 10. Germline V gene data show CDR1 as MNHEY and CDR2 as SVGAGI. The CDR3 is made up of 14 amino acids. The CDR3: CASSSGGQVREQYF. The CDR3 region has the DNA TGTGCCAGCAGTTCGGGAGGTCAGGTTCGGGAGCAGTACTTC.

This chain links TRBV28 with TRBJ1-1; TRBD1 matches at 7 bases. Germline V gene data show CDR1 as MDHEN and CDR2 as SYDVKM. This CDR3 has 12 amino acids. V shed 3 bases and J 11 bases; nucleotides not matched to a gene: 6. Here the CDR3 DNA reads TGTGCCAGCAGTTTGCGCAGGGGGTGGGCTTTCTTT. This translates into CASSLRRGWAFF.

Turning to this clone: Other nucleotide sequences from this sample produce the same CDR3. CDR3 sequence (DNA): TGTGCCAGCAGTTACAGTTTTAGCGGGAGGAAGAATGAGCAGTTCTTC. It encodes CASSYSFSGRKNEQFF. The chain recombines TRBV6-5 with TRBJ2-1, with 10 nucleotides matching TRBD2. The CDR3 is made up of 16 amino acids. Germline CDR1 and CDR2: MNHEY and SVGAGI. Trimming took 2 bases from V and 7 from J; bases not matched to a gene: 8.

The genes are TRBV19 and TRBJ1-1; D is undetermined. This CDR3 spans 15 amino acids. V lost 5 bases, J lost 4 bases, and 17 bases lay in between. Germline V gene sequence: CDR1 LNHDA, CDR2 SQIVND (reference sequence). The CDR3 sequence: CASSSWTSRGTEAFF. For the CDR3, the DNA is TGTGCCAGTAGTTCCTGGACGAGTCGGGGCACTGAAGCTTTCTTT.

A note on this clone: An end of the junction does not agree with germline; a read error may underlie this. J is TRBJ2-1 and V is TRBV7-7; 7 positions agree with TRBD2. Germline assignment: CDR1 SSHAT and CDR2 FNYEAQ (reference sequence). This CDR3 comprises 14 residues. In DNA, the CDR3 is TGTGCTAGCAGCCCGGGGGGAGGATACAATGAGCAGTTCTTC. The encoded protein is CASSPGGGYNEQFF.